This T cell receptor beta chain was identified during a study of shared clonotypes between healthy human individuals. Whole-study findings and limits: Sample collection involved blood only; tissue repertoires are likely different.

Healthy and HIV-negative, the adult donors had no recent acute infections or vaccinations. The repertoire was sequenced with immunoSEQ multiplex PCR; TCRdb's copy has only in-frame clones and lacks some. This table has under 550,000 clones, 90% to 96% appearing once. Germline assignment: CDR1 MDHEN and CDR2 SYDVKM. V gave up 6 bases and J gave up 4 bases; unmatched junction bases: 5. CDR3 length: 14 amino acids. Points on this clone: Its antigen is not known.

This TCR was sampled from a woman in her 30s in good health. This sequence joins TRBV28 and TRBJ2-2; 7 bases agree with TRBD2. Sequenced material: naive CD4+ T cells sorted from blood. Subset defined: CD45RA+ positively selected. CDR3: CASSVTGGTGELFF. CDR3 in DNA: TGTGCCAGCAGCGTAACGGGAGGCACCGGGGAGCTGTTTTTT.